This TCR beta chain emerged from a study of somatic mutations in cytotoxic T cells in rheumatoid arthritis. This clone has just a few counts. The germline V gene has CDR1 GTSNPN and CDR2 SVGIG (reference sequence). The CDR3 is 14 amino acids. Trimming pared 2 bases from V and 5 bases from J, leaving 15 bases between. Sequencing used immunoSEQ multiplex PCR; TCRdb keeps in-frame clones, though not all of them. The data show roughly 7,700 clones, with more than 60% seen just once and over 35% held by the top ten. This sequence originates from an adult with rheumatoid arthritis. The sequencing input was CD8+ T cells sorted from blood. This chain uses TRBV30 with TRBJ2-5; D not resolved. The CDR3 region is CAWSPFSPRETQYF. CDR3 DNA sequence: TGTGCCTGGAGTCCCTTTAGCCCCAGGGAGACCCAGTACTTC.